Below are 11 T cell receptor beta chains sequenced from a single sample in a study of T cells in Graves' hyperthyroidism and ophthalmopathy. Amplified regions were TCR beta CDR3 sequences from RNA transcripts. TCR CDR3 regions were first amplified by RT-PCR with HTBI primers. MiXCR, run by TCRdb on the multiplex PCR reads, gives a single entry per CDR3 protein. The sample shows under 200,000 distinct CDR3 sequences, about 9% of them seen only once. The sequenced sample was blood. These receptors originate from a woman younger than 30 with Graves' hyperthyroidism that later progressed to Graves' ophthalmopathy.

This clonotype showed up many times. The chain links TRBV6-1 to TRBJ1-5; 7 nucleotides align to TRBD1. V shed 5 bases and J 2 bases; nucleotides not matched to a gene: 3. This CDR3 is 14 amino acids long. CDR1 is MNHNS and CDR2 is SASEGT in the germline V gene. Here the CDR3 reads CASSLGQRNQPQHF. The DNA of the CDR3 is TGTGCCAGCAGTTTGGGACAGCGCAATCAGCCCCAGCATTTT.

This clonotype came up many times. The chain links TRBV7-9 to TRBJ2-7, with 8 bases matching TRBD1. Germline V gene lookup returns CDR1 SEHNR and CDR2 FQNEAQ (reference sequence). CDR3 length: 16 amino acids. J was trimmed by 4 bases and V by 5 bases; bases with no gene match: 13. The CDR3 protein is CASSPNWTGSRYEQYF. The CDR3 bases are TGTGCCAGCAGCCCTAACTGGACAGGGAGTAGGTACGAGCAGTACTTC.

This clonotype was detected only a few times. The gene calls are TRBV6-2 or TRBV6-3 and TRBJ2-1; 15 positions agree with TRBD2. Trimming took 5 bases from V and 7 from J; bases not matched to a gene: 12. Germline V gene data show CDR1 as MNHEY and CDR2 as SVGEGT. This CDR3 spans 18 amino acids. Here the CDR3 reads CASSDEPWTSGRENEQFF. In nucleotides, the CDR3 is TGTGCCAGCAGTGACGAACCGTGGACTAGCGGGAGGGAAAATGAGCAGTTCTTC.

In this sample, this clonotype turned up many times. The V call is TRBV28, the J call TRBJ2-5; 8 bases match TRBD2. The CDR3 is 18 residues long. Germline loops: CDR1 MDHEN, CDR2 SYDVKM. V was clipped by 2 bases and J by 0 bases; unmatched bases: 11. Here the CDR3 DNA reads TGTGCCAGCAGTTTAATCTCCCGAAGAGCGGGAGACCAAGAGACCCAGTACTTC. Amino acids: CASSLISRRAGDQETQYF.

This clonotype was counted at least ten times. The rearrangement links TRBV20-1 to TRBJ2-3, with D perhaps matching TRBD2 (6 bases). The CDR3 extends over 14 amino acids. Trimming took 2 bases from V and 2 from J, leaving 11 bases between them. Germline V gives CDR1 DFQATT, CDR2 SNEGSKA (reference sequence). For the CDR3, the DNA is TGCAGTGCTAGACTCGGGACTGCCACAGATACGCAGTATTTT. Encoded protein: CSARLGTATDTQYF.

This clonotype was counted between two and nine times. V and J are TRBV5-6 and TRBJ2-7; no clear D gene. This CDR3 comprises 14 residues. Germline CDR1 is SGHDT and CDR2 is YYEEEE. Trimming stripped 3 bases from V and 2 bases from J, with 12 bases between. This CDR3 reads CASSYGRIAYEQYF. CDR3 in DNA: TGTGCCAGCAGCTACGGAAGGATCGCCTACGAGCAGTACTTC.

This clonotype was seen ten or more times. CDR3 sequence: CASSLGGLASQYF. CDR3 in DNA: TGTGCCAGCAGCTTAGGAGGCCTAGCGTCGCAGTATTTT. This chain connects TRBV7-2 to TRBJ2-3; possible D gene TRBD2, 6 bases. Germline V gene data show CDR1 as SGHTA and CDR2 as FQGNSA. The CDR3 loop spans 13 amino acids. The germline V and J ends were trimmed by 1 base and 10 bases, with 12 bases remaining between them. Looking up the rest from reference TRBV7-2 and TRBJ2-3 gives the full variable domain: GAGVSQSPSNKVTEKGKDVELRCDPISGHTALYWYRQSLGQGLEFLIYFQGNSAPDKSGLPSDRFSAERTGGSVSTLTIQRTQQEDSAVYLCASSLGGLASQYFGPGTRLTVL.

This clonotype was observed many times. The V call is TRBV24-1, the J call TRBJ2-2; possible D gene TRBD1, 6 bases. In germline, CDR1 is KGHDR, CDR2 SFDVKD. There are 17 residues in the CDR3. V lost 3 bases, J lost 0 bases, and 13 bases lay in between. CDR3 in amino acids: CATSDARTATNTGELFF. For the CDR3, the DNA is TGTGCCACCAGTGATGCAAGGACAGCTACGAACACCGGGGAGCTGTTTTTT.

This clonotype came up a few times. The chain carries TRBV15 and TRBJ1-1, with 9 positions matching TRBD1. Germline CDR1 is LNHNV and CDR2 is YYDKDF (reference sequence). There are 17 residues in the CDR3. The V segment lost 0 bases and the J segment 0 bases; nucleotides outside the gene matches: 5. This CDR3 reads CATSRDRGTGLNTEAFF. CDR3 DNA: TGTGCCACCAGCAGAGATCGGGGGACAGGGCTGAACACTGAAGCTTTCTTT.

The gene calls are TRBV6-4 and TRBJ1-1, with 9 nucleotides matching TRBD1. Germline V gene data show CDR1 as MRHNA and CDR2 as SNTAGT. V was clipped by 4 bases and J by 0 bases; unmatched bases: 3. The CDR3 has 15 residues. The CDR3 nucleotides read TGTGCCAGCAGTGCGGACAGGGGTGTGAACACTGAAGCTTTCTTT. Translated, it gives CASSADRGVNTEAFF.

This clonotype showed up many times. The rearrangement joins TRBV20-1 to TRBJ2-3; 7 bases match TRBD2. There are 15 residues in the CDR3. Germline-derived CDR1 and CDR2 are DFQATT and SNEGSKA (reference sequence). V gave up 6 bases and J gave up 0 bases; unmatched junction bases: 9. CDR3 region: CSATLGRESTDTQYF. As DNA, the CDR3 is TGCAGTGCCACTTTAGGGCGGGAGAGCACAGATACGCAGTATTTT.